This T cell receptor beta chain came from a study of early T cells in non-severe SARS-CoV-2 infection. Study observations and caveats: Reliance on VDJdb matching favored anti-spike CD8 responses; private and CD4 specificities were missed.

In this sample, this clonotype turned up many times. Its antigen is currently unknown. Trimming cost V 6 bases and J 3 bases; bases outside gene matches: 10. Germline CDR1 is DFQATT and CDR2 is SNEGSKA (reference sequence). The CDR3 extends over 14 amino acids. Individual cDNA molecules were tagged with unique molecular identifiers, the study reported. TCRdb analysed the 5' RACE reads with MiXCR anew, one entry per CDR3 protein. The profile shows fewer than 65,000 distinct CDR3 sequences, about 7.7% of them singletons. Sequencing was performed on whole blood, taken at baseline. The chain combines TRBV20-1 with TRBJ2-7, with 8 bases matching TRBD2. The sequence came from an adult who was a healthcare worker with PCR-confirmed SARS-CoV-2 infection or an uninfected control (not recorded which). CDR3 sequence (DNA): TGCAGTGCGAGAAGTGGGACTAGTCGCTACGAGCAGTACTTC. This translates into CSARSGTSRYEQYF.